The 12 T cell receptor beta chains in this list originate from one sample, sequenced in a study of shared clonotypes between healthy human individuals. Here immunoSEQ multiplex PCR was the method, and the copy in TCRdb shows in-frame clones only, minus some. The sample shows about 1.1 million clones, around 78% of them seen only once. Sequenced: memory CD4+ T cells from PBMCs. Specified subset: CD45RA-negative fraction. The origin of the receptors is a man aged 18 to 29 in good health. Some clones in this sample may be carry-over from other donors' samples.

The CDR3 DNA sequence: TGTGCCAGCAGTGAGTGGGACAGGGATGATACGCAGTATTTT. Its translation: CASSEWDRDDTQYF. V usage is TRBV2 and J usage is TRBJ2-3; TRBD1 matches at 9 bases. CDR3 length: 14 residues. Germline V gene lookup returns CDR1 SNHLY and CDR2 FYNNEI. Trimming removed 3 bases from V and 6 bases from J; junction bases left unmatched: 4.

In this sample, this clone turned up once. This sequence joins TRBV11-2 and TRBJ2-7; 10 nucleotides agree with TRBD2. V lost 0 bases, J lost 1 base, and 3 bases stayed unmatched. The germline CDR1 and CDR2 sequences are SGHAT and FQNNGV. CDR3 size: 16 residues. In DNA, the CDR3 is TGTGCCAGCAGCTTAGAGGCTAGCGGGAGATCCTACGAGCAGTACTTC. It is translated as CASSLEASGRSYEQYF.

The V call is TRBV30, the J call TRBJ2-5; 10 bases fit TRBD2. CDR1 GTSNPN and CDR2 SVGIG come from the germline V gene (reference sequence). V gave up 2 bases and J gave up 14 bases; unmatched junction bases: 8. The CDR3 runs 12 residues. CDR3 coding DNA: TGTGCCTGGAGTAGTGCTAGCGGGGGTCATTACTTC. Its translation is CAWSSASGGHYF.

The chain couples TRBV20-1 to TRBJ2-7; 7 bases line up with TRBD1. There are 11 residues in the CDR3. The germline V gene has CDR1 DFQATT and CDR2 SNEGSKA (reference sequence). Germline trimming cut 6 bases from V and 5 bases from J; bases unmatched to any gene: 4. The CDR3 DNA follows: TGCAGTGCCAGCGACAGGGACGAGCAGTACTTC. Its translation: CSASDRDEQYF.

To note about this clone: Distinct nucleotide sequences in the sample also encode this CDR3. The V gene is TRBV6-5, the J gene TRBJ1-1, with unresolved D. Germline V lookup: CDR1 MNHEY, CDR2 SVGAGI. The CDR3 length is 14 residues. V was pared by 0 bases and J by 1 base, with 6 bases between. The CDR3 sequence: CASSYSNRNTEAFF. Written as DNA, the CDR3 is TGTGCCAGCAGTTACTCGAACCGGAACACTGAAGCTTTCTTT.

The V call is TRBV5-1, the J call TRBJ2-3; 9 bases are shared with TRBD1. V shed 4 bases, J shed 3 bases, and the junction held 6 bases outside the gene matches. Germline V lookup: CDR1 SGHRS, CDR2 YFSETQ. The CDR3 is 15 amino acids. This CDR3 reads CASSGYRGRTDTQYF. The DNA for the CDR3 is TGCGCCAGCAGCGGATACAGGGGGCGAACAGATACGCAGTATTTT.

Notes on this clone: Other DNA sequences in the same sample also yield this CDR3. The V gene is TRBV5-1, the J gene TRBJ2-1, with 13 bases matching TRBD2. The J segment lost 5 bases and the V segment lost 4 bases, leaving 3 bases of the junction unmatched. The CDR3 has 15 amino acids. Germline assignment: CDR1 SGHRS and CDR2 YFSETQ. CDR3 DNA: TGCGCCAGCAGCGGACTAGCGGGAGTAAACAATGAGCAGTTCTTC. Amino acid sequence: CASSGLAGVNNEQFF.

The chain combines TRBV29-1 with TRBJ2-7; the D call may be TRBD1 or TRBD2 (5 bases each). The CDR3 contains 16 residues. Trimming left V 0 bases short and J 3 bases short, with 18 bases between. Per germline, CDR1 SQVTM and CDR2 ANQGSEA. For the CDR3, the DNA is TGCAGCGTTGAAGACGGTCCCGGGACGACGGGCTACGAGCAGTACTTC. Amino acids: CSVEDGPGTTGYEQYF.

This clone came up a few times. The chain combines TRBV4-2 with TRBJ2-7, with 10 bases that match TRBD2. The length of the CDR3 is 20 residues. V dropped 0 bases and J dropped 3; count of bases not matched to a gene: 17. Per germline, CDR1 LGHNA and CDR2 YNFKEQ. This CDR3 reads CASSQDRGQGKAGGGYEQYF. In DNA, the CDR3 is TGTGCCAGCAGCCAAGATCGTGGACAGGGAAAAGCGGGAGGGGGCTACGAGCAGTACTTC.

The chain recombines TRBV19 with TRBJ2-3, with TRBD1 as a possible D gene (5 bases). CDR3 length: 14 residues. Trimming removed 7 bases from V and 1 base from J, with 12 bases in between. Germline assignment: CDR1 LNHDA and CDR2 SQIVND (reference sequence). The CDR3: CASTLDTRTDTQYF. CDR3 bases: TGTGCCAGTACCCTGGACACCCGCACAGATACGCAGTATTTT.

The chain combines TRBV18 with TRBJ1-1; tentatively, D is TRBD1 (5 bases). Looked up from germline, CDR1 is KGHSH and CDR2 is LQKENI. Trimming took 5 bases from V and 1 from J, leaving 11 bases between them. The CDR3 is 14 amino acids. CDR3 loop: CASSSTVGNTEAFF. In nucleotides, the CDR3 is TGTGCCAGCTCATCGACAGTTGGGAACACTGAAGCTTTCTTT.

V is TRBV5-1 and J is TRBJ1-1; D uncertain. The CDR3 consists of 13 residues. Germline V gene sequence: CDR1 SGHRS, CDR2 YFSETQ. The ends were cut back, 3 bases at V and 2 bases at J, with 8 bases in the middle. The CDR3 region has the DNA TGCGCCAGCAGCTCGCGGGTAAACACTGAAGCTTTCTTT. Amino acid sequence: CASSSRVNTEAFF.